Following are 32 T cell receptor beta chains from one sample sequenced in a study of cytomegalovirus exposure and HLA in healthy donors. Assay used: immunoSEQ multiplex PCR; TCRdb lists only in-frame clones, some missing. Of 65,000 to 75,000 clones listed, just under 95% are singletons. The sample taken for sequencing was PBMCs. The receptors originated from a woman younger than 35 in good health and CMV-seropositive.

The V call is TRBV11-2, the J call TRBJ2-3; weak D call: TRBD1 (5 bases). Trimming removed 1 base at V and 1 base at J, with 9 bases between. The CDR3 spans 15 residues. CDR1 SGHAT and CDR2 FQNNGV come from the germline V gene. This chain's CDR3 is CASSLVGHRTDTQYF. In DNA form, the CDR3 reads TGTGCCAGCAGCTTAGTAGGACATCGCACAGATACGCAGTATTTT.

Here the CDR3 reads CASKDGELSYEQYF. In DNA form, the CDR3 reads TGTGCCAGCAAGGACGGGGAACTCTCCTACGAGCAGTACTTC. This chain links TRBV6-1 with TRBJ2-7; D perhaps matches TRBD2 (5 bases). Germline values: CDR1 MNHNS, CDR2 SASEGT. V dropped 7 bases and J dropped 0 bases, with 13 bases sitting between them. The CDR3 extends over 14 amino acids.

The CDR3 sequence is CASSPILRDRGNPSQRWEQYF. The CDR3 coding sequence is TGTGCCAGCAGCCCCATACTCCGGGACAGGGGGAATCCCTCTCAACGATGGGAGCAGTACTTC. The J gene is TRBJ2-7, the V gene TRBV2, with 11 bases identical to TRBD1. This CDR3 is built from 21 residues. Germline assignment: CDR1 SNHLY and CDR2 FYNNEI. Unmatched junction bases numbered 29, after V lost 6 bases and J lost 7 bases.

The CDR3 reads CATSRGRGESLRTYEQYF. CDR3 DNA: TGTGCCACCAGCAGAGGCAGGGGAGAGAGCCTGCGTACCTACGAGCAGTACTTC. The J gene is TRBJ2-7, the V gene TRBV15; the D gene is possibly TRBD1 (6 bases). Germline values: CDR1 LNHNV, CDR2 YYDKDF (reference sequence). V was pared by 1 base and J by 2 bases, with 21 bases between. The CDR3 spans 18 residues.

The J gene is TRBJ1-1, the V gene TRBV2; D possibly corresponds to TRBD1 (5 bases). From germline, CDR1 is SNHLY and CDR2 FYNNEI. The ends were cut back, 8 bases at V and 2 bases at J, with 12 bases in the middle. This CDR3 region has 13 residues. The CDR3 DNA reads TGTGCCAGCCACCTGACAGTTAACACTGAAGCTTTCTTT. Translation gives CASHLTVNTEAFF.

This sequence joins TRBV13 and TRBJ1-1, with D perhaps matching TRBD1 (5 bases). There are 13 residues in the CDR3. The germline gives CDR1 PRHDT, CDR2 FYEKMQ (reference sequence). The germline V and J ends were trimmed by 5 bases and 0 bases, with 7 bases remaining between them. CDR3 residues: CASSRTLNTEAFF. Written as DNA, the CDR3 is TGTGCCAGCAGCCGGACACTGAACACTGAAGCTTTCTTT.

This chain links TRBV6-1 with TRBJ2-1, with 10 bases lining up with TRBD1. Germline trimming cut 4 bases from V and 7 bases from J; bases unmatched to any gene: 10. The length of the CDR3 is 16 residues. Germline lookup yields CDR1 MNHNS and CDR2 SASEGT. DNA for the CDR3: TGTGCCAGCAGTGGGGCCGGGACAGGGGTTTTGAATGAGCAGTTCTTC. The encoded protein is CASSGAGTGVLNEQFF.

This clone was counted a single time. The V and J genes are TRBV5-1 and TRBJ2-1; TRBD1 aligns across 9 bases. The ends lost 2 bases at V and 7 bases at J; junction bases unmatched: 10. CDR1 is SGHRS, CDR2 YFSETQ, per germline. The CDR3 totals 16 residues. CDR3 sequence (DNA): TGCGCCAGCAGCTTCGGTCTTACAGGGGGCGGAAATGAGCAGTTCTTC. Translated: CASSFGLTGGGNEQFF.

V usage is TRBV5-1 and J usage is TRBJ2-3; 8 bases fit TRBD2. J was trimmed by 6 bases and V by 1 base; bases with no gene match: 10. Germline V CDR1 and CDR2: SGHRS, YFSETQ. The length of the CDR3 is 16 residues. Here the CDR3 reads CASSLYSGGDGDTQYF. The CDR3 DNA follows: TGCGCCAGCAGCTTGTATTCGGGAGGGGACGGGGATACGCAGTATTTT.

The V and J genes are TRBV6-5 and TRBJ2-6; D gene unclear. The germline gives CDR1 MNHEY, CDR2 SVGAGI. V was cut by 6 bases and J by 4 bases, with 7 bases left in between. This CDR3 contains 13 residues. For the CDR3, the DNA is TGTGCCAGCAGCCCCGTCGGGGCCAACGTCCTGACTTTC. Translated, it gives CASSPVGANVLTF.

This clone is a singleton in its sample. CDR3 DNA sequence: TGTGCCAGCAGGACAGGTTGGAACACTGAAGCTTTCTTT. Its protein product is CASRTGWNTEAFF. The chain carries TRBV25-1 and TRBJ1-1; tentative D call: TRBD1 (6 bases). CDR1 and CDR2 from the germline V gene are MGHDK and SYGVNS. Trimming removed 6 bases at V and 1 base at J, with 9 bases between. CDR3 length equals 13 residues.

The chain combines TRBV9 with TRBJ2-7, with D possibly matching TRBD2 (5 bases). The V gene's germline CDR1 is SGDLS and CDR2 YYNGEE. The germline V and J ends were trimmed by 8 bases and 5 bases, with 23 bases remaining between them. This CDR3 comprises 15 residues. The CDR3, as DNA: TGTGCCAGACTACCCCCTCGGACTCGGGTACACGAGCAGTACTTC. Its protein product is CARLPPRTRVHEQYF.

V usage is TRBV4-3 and J usage is TRBJ2-2; D remains ambiguous. The CDR3 is made up of 13 amino acids. V lost 1 base to trimming and J lost 9 bases, with 9 bases between them. The germline CDR1 and CDR2 sequences are LGHNA and YSLEER. As DNA, the CDR3 is TGCGCCAGCAGCCAAGTAGTAGCCCGGGAGCTGTTTTTT. Translation: CASSQVVARELFF.

The chain employs TRBV4-3 and TRBJ2-1; 11 bases map to TRBD2. The CDR3 totals 15 residues. Germline CDR1 LGHNA, CDR2 YSLEER. The trim removed 4 bases at V and 7 bases at J, leaving 6 bases unmatched. This chain's CDR3 is CASSLSGRAGNEQFF. The CDR3 nucleotides are TGCGCCAGCAGCCTTAGCGGGAGGGCTGGTAATGAGCAGTTCTTC.

The rearrangement joins TRBV11-3 to TRBJ2-1; D is unclear. V shed 1 base and J shed 4 bases, with 5 bases lying between them. The germline CDR1 and CDR2 sequences are SGHNT and YENEEA. The CDR3 covers 13 residues. The CDR3, as DNA: TGTGCCAGCAGCTTAGGGCAGTACAATGAGCAGTTCTTC. Its protein is CASSLGQYNEQFF.

The chain joins TRBV6-5 to TRBJ1-1, with D perhaps TRBD1 (6 bases). CDR1 is MNHEY, CDR2 SVGAGI, per germline. Deletions cut 0 bases from V and 1 base from J, with 9 bases between. This CDR3 contains 15 residues. The CDR3 bases are TGTGCCAGCAGTTACTCCGCACAGGGGAACACTGAAGCTTTCTTT. It encodes CASSYSAQGNTEAFF.

V usage is TRBV9 and J usage is TRBJ2-7; TRBD2 might be the D (5 bases). Germline assignment: CDR1 SGDLS and CDR2 YYNGEE. This CDR3 region has 15 residues. V lost 0 bases and J lost 2, with 12 bases in between. CDR3 amino acids: CASSVEREPPYEQYF. CDR3 in DNA: TGTGCCAGCAGCGTAGAGAGGGAGCCACCCTACGAGCAGTACTTC.

The chain couples TRBV4-1 to TRBJ2-1, with D unclear. This CDR3 has 16 residues. Germline V gene lookup returns CDR1 MGHRA and CDR2 YSYEKL. Trimming shortened V by 4 bases and J by 0 bases, and 13 bases separated the two germline ends. The CDR3 here is CASSRQFSSSYNEQFF. The CDR3 nucleotides are TGCGCCAGCAGCCGCCAATTCTCTAGCTCCTACAATGAGCAGTTCTTC.

The chain employs TRBV5-1 and TRBJ1-3; 7 bases agree with TRBD1. There are 16 residues in the CDR3. Unmatched junction bases numbered 3, after V lost 0 bases and J lost 0 bases. CDR1 and CDR2 from the germline V gene are SGHRS and YFSETQ. The CDR3 sequence: CASSLGGTASGNTIYF. The CDR3 bases are TGCGCCAGCAGCTTGGGCGGGACAGCCTCTGGAAACACCATATATTTT. Variable domain in full (rest from reference TRBV5-1 and TRBJ1-3): KAGVTQTPRYLIKTRGQQVTLSCSPISGHRSVSWYQQTPGQGLQFLFEYFSETQRNKGNFPGRFSGRQFSNSRSEMNVSTLELGDSALYLCASSLGGTASGNTIYFGEGSWLTVV.

This chain links TRBV7-3 with TRBJ1-1; unclear D gene. CDR1 SGHTA and CDR2 FQGTGA come from the germline V gene. This CDR3 has 13 residues. Between the trimmed V and J ends, which lost 1 base and 3 bases, there was a span of 6 bases. For the CDR3, the DNA is TGTGCCAGCAGCTTAAGGGCCGACACTGAAGCTTTCTTT. It encodes CASSLRADTEAFF.

The chain has TRBV9 and TRBJ2-5; D might be TRBD1 (6 bases). V lost 2 bases and J lost 1, with 9 bases in between. Germline V gene lookup returns CDR1 SGDLS and CDR2 YYNGEE. The CDR3 runs 14 residues. The CDR3 spells CASSVTGSQETQYF. In DNA form, the CDR3 reads TGTGCCAGCAGCGTCACAGGGAGCCAAGAGACCCAGTACTTC.

The rearrangement joins TRBV5-1 to TRBJ2-3; TRBD2 aligns across 7 bases. CDR1 SGHRS and CDR2 YFSETQ come from the germline V gene. Unmatched junction bases numbered 12, after V lost 2 bases and J lost 6 bases. This CDR3 comprises 16 residues. CDR3 residues: CASSFGMGLPMDTQYF. CDR3 in DNA: TGCGCCAGCAGCTTTGGTATGGGACTACCCATGGATACGCAGTATTTT.

This clone was seen more than once but under ten times. CDR3 protein: CASGAGLSTEAFF. CDR3 sequence (DNA): TGTGCTAGTGGTGCGGGGCTTAGCACTGAAGCTTTCTTT. This chain connects TRBV12-5 to TRBJ1-1; D possibly corresponds to TRBD1 (5 bases). Trimming cost V 5 bases and J 4 bases, with 11 bases left between them. CDR1 LGHNT and CDR2 FRNRAP come from the germline V gene. This CDR3 has 13 amino acids.

The chain carries TRBV27 and TRBJ2-7; 10 nucleotides line up with TRBD1. CDR1 MNHEY and CDR2 SMNVEV come from the germline V gene (reference sequence). CDR3 size: 16 residues. V lost 5 bases and J lost 4; bases outside the gene matches: 11. Here the CDR3 reads CASSVTSGTGEYEQYF. The CDR3 bases are TGTGCCAGCAGTGTAACATCCGGGACAGGGGAATACGAGCAGTACTTC.

The chain employs TRBV11-2 and TRBJ1-1; perhaps TRBD1 as D (5 bases). The CDR3 consists of 13 residues. Germline V gene lookup returns CDR1 SGHAT and CDR2 FQNNGV. Trimming removed 5 bases at V and 4 bases at J, with 11 bases between. The CDR3 spells CASSIRGGTEAFF. The CDR3 coding sequence is TGTGCCAGCAGCATACGGGGGGGCACTGAAGCTTTCTTT.

This chain links TRBV5-1 with TRBJ2-1, with TRBD2 matching over 8 bases. Germline CDR1 reads SGHRS; CDR2 reads YFSETQ. The V and J ends lost 0 bases and 8 bases, in that order; junction bases with no gene match: 16. The CDR3 is made up of 18 amino acids. CDR3 nucleotide sequence: TGCGCCAGCAGCTTGGCCCGGGTAGCGGGACGGCCTGGCGATGAGCAGTTCTTC. Residues: CASSLARVAGRPGDEQFF.

This clone has only a few counts. The V gene is TRBV2, the J gene TRBJ2-3, with TRBD2 matching 14 bases. The CDR3 has 16 amino acids. Germline V gene lookup returns CDR1 SNHLY and CDR2 FYNNEI. Unmatched junction bases numbered 17, after V lost 8 bases and J lost 13 bases. The CDR3 region is CASSGQGGLAGEYEYF. The CDR3 DNA reads TGTGCCAGCTCGGGACAGGGGGGACTAGCGGGAGAGTATGAGTATTTT.

V gene TRBV28 combines with J gene TRBJ2-2, with 11 bases lining up with TRBD2. Trimming cost V 7 bases and J 6 bases; bases outside gene matches: 19. The CDR3 consists of 19 residues. CDR1 and CDR2 from the germline V gene are MDHEN and SYDVKM. The CDR3 protein is CASTRLRELLAGVSGELFF. The CDR3 nucleotides are TGTGCCAGCACCCGACTTAGGGAGTTACTAGCGGGAGTGTCCGGGGAGCTGTTTTTT.

The rearrangement links TRBV5-1 to TRBJ2-2; 10 bases align to TRBD2. Per the germline V gene, CDR1 is SGHRS and CDR2 is YFSETQ. This CDR3 comprises 18 residues. V lost 2 bases, J lost 4 bases, and 11 bases stayed unmatched. The CDR3 DNA is TGCGCCAGCAGCTTTATACTAGCGGGGAACCCGAGCACCGGGGAGCTGTTTTTT. Translation: CASSFILAGNPSTGELFF. The full variable domain, its missing parts supplied by reference TRBV5-1 and TRBJ2-2, is KAGVTQTPRYLIKTRGQQVTLSCSPISGHRSVSWYQQTPGQGLQFLFEYFSETQRNKGNFPGRFSGRQFSNSRSEMNVSTLELGDSALYLCASSFILAGNPSTGELFFGEGSRLTVL.

This clone was observed a single time. The chain uses TRBV5-1 and TRBJ1-1; 7 bases line up with TRBD1. V lost 2 bases and J lost 0; bases outside the gene matches: 4. The CDR3 contains 15 residues. Germline CDR1 and CDR2: SGHRS and YFSETQ. Written as DNA, the CDR3 is TGCGCCAGCAGCTTCAACAGGGGAGTGAACACTGAAGCTTTCTTT. This gives the protein CASSFNRGVNTEAFF.

The CDR3 here is CASRPLKLGTDNEQFF. The DNA of the CDR3 is TGCGCCAGCAGACCTCTTAAATTAGGGACTGACAATGAGCAGTTCTTC. V is TRBV4-1 and J is TRBJ2-1, with a weak D call TRBD2 (6 bases). From germline, CDR1 is MGHRA and CDR2 YSYEKL. The length of the CDR3 is 16 residues. V lost 6 bases and J lost 5, with 20 bases in between.

This clone was observed a few times. This rearrangement joins TRBV6-5 to TRBJ1-2; 7 nucleotides match TRBD1. Unmatched junction bases numbered 5, after V lost 5 bases and J lost 8 bases. The CDR3 is 12 amino acids. Germline assignment: CDR1 MNHEY and CDR2 SVGAGI. The CDR3 DNA reads as TGTGCCAGCAGTAGCACAGGGGAAGGCTACACCTTC. Protein product: CASSSTGEGYTF.